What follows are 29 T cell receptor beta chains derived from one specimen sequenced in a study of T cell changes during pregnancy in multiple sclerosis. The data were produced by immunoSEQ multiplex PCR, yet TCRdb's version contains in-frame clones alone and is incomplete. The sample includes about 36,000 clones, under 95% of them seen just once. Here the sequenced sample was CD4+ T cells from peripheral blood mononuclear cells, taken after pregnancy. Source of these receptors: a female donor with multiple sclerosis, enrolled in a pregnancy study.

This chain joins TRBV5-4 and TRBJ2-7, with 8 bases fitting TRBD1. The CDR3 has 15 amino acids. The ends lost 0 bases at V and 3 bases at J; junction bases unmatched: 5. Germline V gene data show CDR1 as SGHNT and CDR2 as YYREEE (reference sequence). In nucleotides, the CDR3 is TGTGCCAGCAGCTTGGGCGCAGGGGGCATCTACGAGCAGTACTTC. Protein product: CASSLGAGGIYEQYF.

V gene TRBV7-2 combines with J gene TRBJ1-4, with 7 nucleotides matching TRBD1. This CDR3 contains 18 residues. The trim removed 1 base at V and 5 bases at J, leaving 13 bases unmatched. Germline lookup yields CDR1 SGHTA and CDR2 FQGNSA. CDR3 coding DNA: TGTGCCAGCAGCTTAGTGGGGCTCCATACAGGGGTAAATGAAAAACTGTTTTTT. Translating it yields CASSLVGLHTGVNEKLFF.

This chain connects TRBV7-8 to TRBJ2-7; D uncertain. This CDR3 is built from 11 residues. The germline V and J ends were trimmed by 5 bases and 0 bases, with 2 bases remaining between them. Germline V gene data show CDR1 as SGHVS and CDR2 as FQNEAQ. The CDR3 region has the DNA TGTGCCAGCAGCCTCTCCTACGAGCAGTACTTC. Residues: CASSLSYEQYF.

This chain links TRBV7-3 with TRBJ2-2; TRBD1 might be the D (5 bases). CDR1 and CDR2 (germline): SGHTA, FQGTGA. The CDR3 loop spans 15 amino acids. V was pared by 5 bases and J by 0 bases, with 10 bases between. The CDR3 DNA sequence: TGTGCCAGCAGCCGGACAACATCGAACACCGGGGAGCTGTTTTTT. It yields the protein CASSRTTSNTGELFF.

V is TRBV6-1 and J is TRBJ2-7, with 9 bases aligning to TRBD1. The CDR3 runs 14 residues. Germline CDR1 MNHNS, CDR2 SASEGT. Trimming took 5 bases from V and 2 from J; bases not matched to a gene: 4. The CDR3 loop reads CASSTGTGTYEQYF. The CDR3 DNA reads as TGTGCCAGCAGTACCGGGACAGGGACCTACGAGCAGTACTTC.

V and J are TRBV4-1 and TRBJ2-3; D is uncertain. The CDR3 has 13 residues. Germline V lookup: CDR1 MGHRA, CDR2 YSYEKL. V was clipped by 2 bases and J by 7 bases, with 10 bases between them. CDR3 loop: CASSQPHVYTQYF. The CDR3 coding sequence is TGCGCCAGCAGCCAACCCCATGTTTATACGCAGTATTTT.

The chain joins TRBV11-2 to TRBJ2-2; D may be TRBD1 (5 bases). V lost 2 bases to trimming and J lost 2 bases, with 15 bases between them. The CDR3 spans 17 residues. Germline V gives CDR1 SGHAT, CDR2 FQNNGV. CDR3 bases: TGTGCCAGCAGCTTACCTACGGACACGGTTAACACCGGGGAGCTGTTTTTT. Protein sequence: CASSLPTDTVNTGELFF.

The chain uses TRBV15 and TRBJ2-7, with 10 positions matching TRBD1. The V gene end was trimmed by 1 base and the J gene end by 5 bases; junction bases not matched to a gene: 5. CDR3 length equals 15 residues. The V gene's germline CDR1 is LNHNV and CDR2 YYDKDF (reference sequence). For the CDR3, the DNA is TGTGCCACCAGCAGAGCAGGGACAGGGGACCACGAGCAGTACTTC. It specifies CATSRAGTGDHEQYF.

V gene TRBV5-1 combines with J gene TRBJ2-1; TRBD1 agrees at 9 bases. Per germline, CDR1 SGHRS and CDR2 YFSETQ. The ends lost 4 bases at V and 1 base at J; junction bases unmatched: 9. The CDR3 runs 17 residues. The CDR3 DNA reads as TGCGCCAGCAGCCTTCCGGGACAGGGCATTTCCTACAATGAGCAGTTCTTC. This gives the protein CASSLPGQGISYNEQFF.

CDR3 sequence: CAWSRGSEAFF. CDR3 DNA: TGTGCCTGGAGTAGGGGATCTGAAGCTTTCTTT. This rearrangement joins TRBV30 to TRBJ1-1; D is possibly TRBD1 (5 bases). The germline V and J ends were trimmed by 2 bases and 6 bases, with 7 bases remaining between them. This CDR3 comprises 11 residues. Germline loops: CDR1 GTSNPN, CDR2 SVGIG (reference sequence).

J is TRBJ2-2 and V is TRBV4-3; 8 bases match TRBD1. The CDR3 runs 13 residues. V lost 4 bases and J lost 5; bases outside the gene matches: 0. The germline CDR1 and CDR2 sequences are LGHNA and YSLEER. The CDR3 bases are TGCGCCAGCAGCCGGACAGGGACCGGGGAGCTGTTTTTT. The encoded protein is CASSRTGTGELFF.

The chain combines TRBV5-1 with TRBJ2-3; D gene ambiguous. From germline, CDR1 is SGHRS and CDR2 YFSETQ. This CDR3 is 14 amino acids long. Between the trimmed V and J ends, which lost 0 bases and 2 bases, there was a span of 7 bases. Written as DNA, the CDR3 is TGCGCCAGCAGCTTGGTGGTAGCCACAGATACGCAGTATTTT. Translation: CASSLVVATDTQYF.

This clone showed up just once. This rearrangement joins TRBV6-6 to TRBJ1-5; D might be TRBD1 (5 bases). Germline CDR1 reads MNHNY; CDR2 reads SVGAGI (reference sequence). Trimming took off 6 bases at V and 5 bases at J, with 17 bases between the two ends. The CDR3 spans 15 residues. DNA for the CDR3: TGTGCCAGCAGCTCCATCGGAGGGGTCGATCAGCCCCAGCATTTT. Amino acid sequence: CASSSIGGVDQPQHF.

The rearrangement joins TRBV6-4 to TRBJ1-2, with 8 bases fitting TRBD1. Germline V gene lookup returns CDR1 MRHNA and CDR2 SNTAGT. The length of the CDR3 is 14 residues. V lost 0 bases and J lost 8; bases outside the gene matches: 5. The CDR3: CASSDSGRGHGYTF. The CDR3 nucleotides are TGTGCCAGCAGTGACTCGGGCAGGGGGCACGGCTACACCTTC.

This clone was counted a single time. The CDR3 DNA reads TGTGCCAGCACCCCGGGAGCAATCAGCCCCCAGCATTTT. Translated: CASTPGAISPQHF. V gene TRBV6-1 combines with J gene TRBJ1-5; D is unresolved. CDR1 MNHNS and CDR2 SASEGT come from the germline V gene. This CDR3 spans 13 amino acids. Trimming pared 7 bases from V and 10 bases from J, leaving 17 bases between.

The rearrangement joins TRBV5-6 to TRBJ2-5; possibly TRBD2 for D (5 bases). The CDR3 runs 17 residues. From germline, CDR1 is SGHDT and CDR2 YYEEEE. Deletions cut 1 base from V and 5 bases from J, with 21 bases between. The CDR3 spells CASSLMAGFLGEETQYF. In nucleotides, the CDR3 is TGTGCCAGCAGCTTGATGGCCGGGTTCCTTGGGGAGGAGACCCAGTACTTC.

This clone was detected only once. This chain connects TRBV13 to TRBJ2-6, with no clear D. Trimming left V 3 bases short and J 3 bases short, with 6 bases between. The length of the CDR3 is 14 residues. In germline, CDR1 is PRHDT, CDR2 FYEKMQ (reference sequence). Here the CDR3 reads CASSFLVGANVLTF. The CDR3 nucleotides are TGTGCCAGCAGCTTCCTCGTTGGGGCCAACGTCCTGACTTTC.

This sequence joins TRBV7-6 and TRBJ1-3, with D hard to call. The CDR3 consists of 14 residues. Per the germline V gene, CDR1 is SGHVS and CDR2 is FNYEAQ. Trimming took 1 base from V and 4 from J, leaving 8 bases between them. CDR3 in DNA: TGTGCCAGCAGCTTAGGACACCGAGGAAACACCATATATTTT. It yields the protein CASSLGHRGNTIYF.

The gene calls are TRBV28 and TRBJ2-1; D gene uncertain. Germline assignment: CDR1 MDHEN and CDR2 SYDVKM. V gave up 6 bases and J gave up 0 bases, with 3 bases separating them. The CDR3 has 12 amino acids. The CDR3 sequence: CASRSSYNEQFF. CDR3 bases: TGTGCCAGCAGGAGCTCCTACAATGAGCAGTTCTTC.

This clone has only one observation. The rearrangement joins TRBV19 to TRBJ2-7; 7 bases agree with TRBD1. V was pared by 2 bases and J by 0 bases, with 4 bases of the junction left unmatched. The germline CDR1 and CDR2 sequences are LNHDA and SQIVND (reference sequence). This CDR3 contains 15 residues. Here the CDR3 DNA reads TGTGCCAGTAGTATAATGACAGGGCCCTCCTACGAGCAGTACTTC. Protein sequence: CASSIMTGPSYEQYF.

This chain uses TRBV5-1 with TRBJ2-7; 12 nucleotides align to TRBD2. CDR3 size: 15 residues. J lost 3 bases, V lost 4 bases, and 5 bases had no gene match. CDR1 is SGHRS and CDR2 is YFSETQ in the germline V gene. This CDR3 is CASSPTSGSIYEQYF. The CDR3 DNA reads TGCGCCAGCAGCCCGACTAGCGGGAGTATCTACGAGCAGTACTTC.

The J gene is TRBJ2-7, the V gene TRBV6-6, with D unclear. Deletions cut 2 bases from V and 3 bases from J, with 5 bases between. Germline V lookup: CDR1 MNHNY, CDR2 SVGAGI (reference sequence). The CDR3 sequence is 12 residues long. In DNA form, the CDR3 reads TGTGCCAGCAGTTACAACAGCTACGAGCAGTACTTC. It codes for CASSYNSYEQYF.

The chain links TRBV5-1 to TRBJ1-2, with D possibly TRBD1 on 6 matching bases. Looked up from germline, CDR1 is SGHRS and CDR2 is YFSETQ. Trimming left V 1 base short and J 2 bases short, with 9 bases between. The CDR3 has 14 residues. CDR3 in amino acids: CASSLTGQNYGYTF. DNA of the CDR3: TGCGCCAGCAGCTTGACGGGACAAAACTATGGCTACACCTTC.

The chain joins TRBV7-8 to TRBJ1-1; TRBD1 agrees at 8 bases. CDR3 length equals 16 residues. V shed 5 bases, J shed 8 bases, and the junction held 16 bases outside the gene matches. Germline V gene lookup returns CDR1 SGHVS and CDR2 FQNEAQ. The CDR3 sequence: CASSLTLAGTGREAFF. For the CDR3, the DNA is TGTGCCAGCAGCCTTACACTGGCCGGGACAGGCCGCGAAGCTTTCTTT.

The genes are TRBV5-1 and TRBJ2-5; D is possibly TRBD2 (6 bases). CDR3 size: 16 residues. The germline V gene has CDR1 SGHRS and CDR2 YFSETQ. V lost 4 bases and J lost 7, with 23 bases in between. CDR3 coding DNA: TGCGCCAGCAGCCCCGGGACTTCCGATCGCAGGGTGACCCAGTACTTC. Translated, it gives CASSPGTSDRRVTQYF.

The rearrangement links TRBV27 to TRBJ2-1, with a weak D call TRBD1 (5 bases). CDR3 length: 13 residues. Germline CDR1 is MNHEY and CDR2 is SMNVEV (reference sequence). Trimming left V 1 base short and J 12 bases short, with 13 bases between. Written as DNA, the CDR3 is TGTGCCAGCAGTTTATGGGGAAGGGGTGTGCAGTTCTTC. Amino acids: CASSLWGRGVQFF.

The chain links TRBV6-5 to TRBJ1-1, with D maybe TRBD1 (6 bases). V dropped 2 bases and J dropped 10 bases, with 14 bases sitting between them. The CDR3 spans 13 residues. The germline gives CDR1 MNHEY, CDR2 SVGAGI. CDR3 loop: CASSYGLGGPAFF. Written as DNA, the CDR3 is TGTGCCAGCAGTTACGGCCTCGGGGGGCCAGCTTTCTTT.

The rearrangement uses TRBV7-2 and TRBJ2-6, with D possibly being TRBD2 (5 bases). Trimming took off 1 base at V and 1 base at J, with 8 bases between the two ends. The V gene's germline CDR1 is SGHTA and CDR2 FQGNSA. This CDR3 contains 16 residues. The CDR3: CASSLGPGSGANVLTF. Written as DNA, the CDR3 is TGTGCCAGCAGCTTAGGGCCGGGGTCTGGGGCCAACGTCCTGACTTTC.

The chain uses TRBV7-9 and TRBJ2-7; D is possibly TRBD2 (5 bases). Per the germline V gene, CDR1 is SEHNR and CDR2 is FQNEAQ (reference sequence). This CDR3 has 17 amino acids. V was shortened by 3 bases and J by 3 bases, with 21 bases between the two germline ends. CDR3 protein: CASSFLERARTNYEQYF. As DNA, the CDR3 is TGTGCCAGCAGCTTTTTAGAGAGGGCTAGGACCAACTACGAGCAGTACTTC.